Following are 27 T cell receptor beta chains from one sample sequenced in a study of blood T cell repertoires in COVID-19. Sequenced by immunoSEQ multiplex PCR; TCRdb stores in-frame clones only, minus some. The sample holds some 200,000 clones, around 87% seen once. Sequencing was carried out using peripheral blood. The receptors derive from a man aged 35 to 55 with active or convalescent COVID-19.

This sequence joins TRBV27 and TRBJ2-1, with D possibly TRBD1 on 5 matching bases. The V gene lost 8 bases and the J gene lost 0 bases, with 11 bases spanning the gap. CDR3 length: 14 residues. Per the germline V gene, CDR1 is MNHEY and CDR2 is SMNVEV (reference sequence). The DNA of the CDR3 is TGTGCCAGCGGGGCCCCGAGCTCCTACAATGAGCAGTTCTTC. This sequence encodes CASGAPSSYNEQFF.

The chain employs TRBV2 and TRBJ1-4, with 7 bases aligning to TRBD1. Trimming took 4 bases from V and 1 from J; bases not matched to a gene: 0. The germline V gene encodes CDR1 SNHLY and CDR2 FYNNEI. The CDR3 sequence is 14 residues long. The CDR3 nucleotides are TGTGCCAGCAGTGGACAGGGAACTAATGAAAAACTGTTTTTT. Protein sequence: CASSGQGTNEKLFF.

The chain recombines TRBV9 with TRBJ1-4; D is unclear. Germline loops: CDR1 SGDLS, CDR2 YYNGEE. The V gene lost 0 bases and the J gene lost 7 bases, with 13 bases spanning the gap. This CDR3 has 15 residues. In nucleotides, the CDR3 is TGTGCCAGCAGCGTAGTTGGCACCCGTGGTGAAAAACTGTTTTTT. Its translation: CASSVVGTRGEKLFF.

V is TRBV9 and J is TRBJ1-6; tentative D call: TRBD1 (6 bases). The CDR3 is 16 amino acids. V lost 0 bases to trimming and J lost 6 bases, with 13 bases between them. Germline-derived CDR1 and CDR2 are SGDLS and YYNGEE. This CDR3 is CASSVAGALANSPLHF. The CDR3, as DNA: TGTGCCAGCAGCGTAGCAGGGGCGCTTGCTAATTCACCCCTCCACTTT.

V gene TRBV7-8 combines with J gene TRBJ2-3; no clear D. Trimming took 6 bases from V and 6 from J, leaving 10 bases between them. This CDR3 region has 12 residues. Germline V gives CDR1 SGHVS, CDR2 FQNEAQ. CDR3 nucleotides: TGTGCCAGCAGTCCAGCGAGGGATACGCAGTATTTT. This encodes CASSPARDTQYF.

The chain links TRBV28 to TRBJ1-2, with D perhaps matching TRBD1 (5 bases). The V end was cut by 5 bases, the J end by 6 bases, with 10 bases between. This CDR3 is built from 12 residues. Germline V gives CDR1 MDHEN, CDR2 SYDVKM. CDR3 sequence: CASSPGDHGYTF. The CDR3 DNA reads TGTGCCAGCAGTCCGGGGGATCATGGCTACACCTTC.

J is TRBJ1-6 and V is TRBV15; possible D gene TRBD1, 6 bases. CDR1 and CDR2 from the germline V gene are LNHNV and YYDKDF (reference sequence). The CDR3 runs to 14 residues. V was clipped by 7 bases and J by 8 bases, with 15 bases between them. CDR3 region: CATKLQGGHSPLHF. The DNA of the CDR3 is TGTGCCACCAAACTACAGGGTGGGCATTCACCCCTCCACTTT.

The V call is TRBV5-6, the J call TRBJ2-7; TRBD1 matches 8 bases. V dropped 0 bases and J dropped 0; count of bases not matched to a gene: 8. CDR3 size: 17 residues. Germline V CDR1 and CDR2: SGHDT, YYEEEE. DNA of the CDR3: TGTGCCAGCAGCTTGGGAGGGTACAGGGGGAGCTCCTACGAGCAGTACTTC. Its translation: CASSLGGYRGSSYEQYF.

This clone was detected only a few times. A junction end diverges from the germline sequence, so it may reflect a read error. This chain uses TRBV28 with TRBJ1-2, with D tentatively TRBD1 (6 bases). In germline, CDR1 is MDHEN, CDR2 SYDVKM. The CDR3 has 13 amino acids. The CDR3 sequence is CASSLTYTRTVHF. CDR3 bases: TGTGCCAGCAGTTTAACGTACACGCGGACAGTCCACTTC.

The V call is TRBV11-2, the J call TRBJ2-2, with D tentatively TRBD1 (7 bases). CDR3 length: 14 residues. V was cut by 5 bases and J by 4 bases, with 11 bases left in between. Germline V CDR1 and CDR2: SGHAT, FQNNGV. This CDR3 is CASSRQGGTGELFF. Written as DNA, the CDR3 is TGTGCCAGCAGCAGACAGGGAGGCACCGGGGAGCTGTTTTTT.

This chain links TRBV5-8 with TRBJ1-2, with D possibly matching TRBD1 (6 bases). There are 14 residues in the CDR3. Germline values: CDR1 SGHTS, CDR2 YDEGEE. Trimming stripped 7 bases from V and 0 bases from J, with 13 bases between. The chain's CDR3 is CASAQGNANYGYTF. The DNA for the CDR3 is TGTGCCAGCGCACAGGGAAATGCTAACTATGGCTACACCTTC.

This chain links TRBV14 with TRBJ1-1, with D perhaps matching TRBD1 (6 bases). CDR3 length: 16 amino acids. The germline gives CDR1 SGHDN, CDR2 FVKESK. Trimming left V 0 bases short and J 2 bases short, with 13 bases between. The CDR3 sequence is CASSQEEGGVNTEAFF. CDR3 nucleotide sequence: TGTGCCAGCAGCCAAGAAGAGGGGGGGGTAAACACTGAAGCTTTCTTT.

The CDR3 DNA reads as TGTGCCAGCAGCTTGCGGGTCTATGGCTACACCTTC. This codes for CASSLRVYGYTF. V gene TRBV5-6 combines with J gene TRBJ1-2; no firm D call. The CDR3 is 12 residues long. V dropped 1 base and J dropped 4 bases, with 5 bases sitting between them. In germline, CDR1 is SGHDT, CDR2 YYEEEE.

V usage is TRBV9 and J usage is TRBJ2-5; a weak D match, TRBD2 (5 bases). Trimming took off 4 bases at V and 5 bases at J, with 12 bases between the two ends. CDR3 length: 13 amino acids. Germline V lookup: CDR1 SGDLS, CDR2 YYNGEE. The CDR3 loop is CASSPGLAETQYF. CDR3 nucleotide sequence: TGTGCCAGCAGCCCCGGACTTGCGGAGACCCAGTACTTC.

In this sample, this clone turned up once. The chain carries TRBV6-2 or TRBV6-3 and TRBJ2-1; TRBD2 agrees at 14 bases. The germline CDR1 and CDR2 sequences are MNHEY and SVGEGT. Trimming at V came to 5 bases and at J to 4 bases, leaving 7 bases not matched to a gene. The CDR3 contains 17 residues. The CDR3 region is CASSTRTSGGNYNEQFF. CDR3 in DNA: TGTGCCAGCAGTACTAGGACTAGCGGGGGGAATTACAATGAGCAGTTCTTC.

This chain joins TRBV5-1 and TRBJ2-3, with 9 nucleotides matching TRBD2. J lost 8 bases, V lost 3 bases, and 10 bases had no gene match. Looked up from germline, CDR1 is SGHRS and CDR2 is YFSETQ. This CDR3 comprises 15 residues. CDR3 nucleotide sequence: TGCGCCAGCAGCTCGATAGCGGGGGACCACGTTACGCAGTATTTT. Its protein is CASSSIAGDHVTQYF.

The CDR3 DNA reads TGTGCCAGCAGTATCCGGGACAGGGCTCCGGCTTTCTTT. Translation: CASSIRDRAPAFF. The chain links TRBV28 to TRBJ1-1, with 9 bases identical to TRBD1. The junction had 9 bases not matched to a gene; V was cut back by 5 bases and J by 11 bases. Per the germline V gene, CDR1 is MDHEN and CDR2 is SYDVKM. CDR3 size: 13 residues.

This rearrangement joins TRBV28 to TRBJ2-7; D not certain. Germline values: CDR1 MDHEN, CDR2 SYDVKM. There are 13 residues in the CDR3. Trimming removed 3 bases from V and 3 bases from J, with 9 bases in between. Here the CDR3 DNA reads TGTGCCAGCAGTTTCGGCCAGCGCTACGAGCAGTACTTC. Translated, it gives CASSFGQRYEQYF.

J is TRBJ2-7 and V is TRBV18; the D gene is possibly TRBD2 (6 bases). Germline CDR1 is KGHSH and CDR2 is LQKENI. With 6 bases removed from V and 6 bases from J, the gap between germline ends came to 15 bases. CDR3 size: 13 residues. CDR3 in amino acids: CASSRDSPSEQYF. For the CDR3, the DNA is TGTGCCAGCTCTCGGGACTCCCCCAGCGAGCAGTACTTC.

This chain links TRBV7-9 with TRBJ2-7, with 8 nucleotides matching TRBD1. Germline CDR1 reads SEHNR; CDR2 reads FQNEAQ (reference sequence). This CDR3 contains 12 residues. Trimming took 1 base from V and 11 from J; bases not matched to a gene: 4. CDR3 bases: TGTGCCAGCAGCTTAGGGGGACAGGAGGAGTACTTC. It is translated as CASSLGGQEEYF. Filled out from reference TRBV7-9 and TRBJ2-7, the complete variable domain reads DTGVSQNPRHKITKRGQNVTFRCDPISEHNRLYWYRQTLGQGPEFLTYFQNEAQLEKSRLLSDRFSAERPKGSFSTLEIQRTEQGDSAMYLCASSLGGQEEYFGPGTRLTVT.

The chain carries TRBV7-9 and TRBJ1-1; 7 bases map to TRBD1. With 4 bases clipped from V and 7 bases from J, the junction kept 6 bases outside the gene matches. The germline V gene encodes CDR1 SEHNR and CDR2 FQNEAQ (reference sequence). The CDR3 extends over 13 amino acids. The CDR3 is CASSWGQSGEAFF. The CDR3 bases are TGTGCCAGCAGCTGGGGACAGAGCGGTGAAGCTTTCTTT.

The chain joins TRBV29-1 to TRBJ2-7; D is possibly TRBD1 (6 bases). CDR3 length equals 13 residues. V was clipped by 5 bases and J by 6 bases, with 17 bases between them. Germline V gene lookup returns CDR1 SQVTM and CDR2 ANQGSEA. DNA for the CDR3: TGCAGCGTTCTGGGGCCAGGGGCTGGCGAGCAGTACTTC. This sequence encodes CSVLGPGAGEQYF.

A few counts support this clone. The chain joins TRBV2 to TRBJ2-7, with D possibly TRBD2 on 6 matching bases. The ends were cut back, 6 bases at V and 0 bases at J, with 12 bases in the middle. Germline CDR1 and CDR2: SNHLY and FYNNEI. CDR3 length equals 14 residues. For the CDR3, the DNA is TGTGCCAGCAGACCCCGGGACTTCTCCTACGAGCAGTACTTC. This encodes CASRPRDFSYEQYF.

The chain combines TRBV2 with TRBJ1-1; D gene uncertain. The germline CDR1 and CDR2 sequences are SNHLY and FYNNEI. V was pared by 0 bases and J by 4 bases, with 18 bases between. CDR3 length: 17 amino acids. CDR3 DNA sequence: TGTGCCAGCAGTGAAGCGCTTCGGAGGGATTTAAGCACTGAAGCTTTCTTT. Protein sequence: CASSEALRRDLSTEAFF.

The V and J genes are TRBV28 and TRBJ2-3; D is perhaps TRBD2 (5 bases). V lost 6 bases, J lost 6 bases, and 16 bases lay in between. The length of the CDR3 is 14 residues. The germline V gene encodes CDR1 MDHEN and CDR2 SYDVKM. CDR3 amino acids: CASRVVVGEDTQYF. CDR3 DNA: TGTGCCAGCAGGGTGGTGGTTGGGGAGGATACGCAGTATTTT.

The chain combines TRBV6-1 with TRBJ1-1; 12 positions agree with TRBD1. Trimming cost V 4 bases and J 6 bases; bases outside gene matches: 21. The CDR3 has 20 amino acids. From germline, CDR1 is MNHNS and CDR2 SASEGT. The CDR3 nucleotides read TGTGCCAGCAGTGGGGGGGGACAGGGGGCGCTGATACCCAGGACGGCTGAAGCTTTCTTT. As protein: CASSGGGQGALIPRTAEAFF.

J is TRBJ2-1 and V is TRBV7-2, with a possible D match to TRBD2 (5 bases). CDR3 length equals 15 residues. Germline CDR1 is SGHTA and CDR2 is FQGNSA. V shed 5 bases and J shed 0 bases, with 11 bases lying between them. The CDR3 reads CASSLRRGSYNEQFF. Here the CDR3 DNA reads TGTGCCAGCAGCCTCCGTCGGGGCTCCTACAATGAGCAGTTCTTC.